This T cell receptor (beta chain) was recorded in a study of graft-versus-host responses after intestinal transplantation. At the level of the study: Transplant types were multivisceral, liver-intestinal, or isolated intestinal. Every transplant recipient was induced with anti-thymocyte globulin, then maintained on tacrolimus and steroids for around 3 years. General study findings and limits: Clonal ratios of graft-versus-host to host-versus-graft in allografts were high for patients exhibiting graft-donor T cell macrochimerism.

Comment on this clone: Antigen unknown.

With 8 bases clipped from V and 1 base from J, the junction kept 2 bases outside the gene matches. There are 13 residues in the CDR3. Germline lookup yields CDR1 ENHRY and CDR2 SYGVKD. Assay used: immunoSEQ multiplex PCR; TCRdb lists only in-frame clones, some missing. This table holds about 39,000 clones, nearly 95% found once. The chain combines TRBV10-3 with TRBJ1-1; 9 nucleotides agree with TRBD1. The sample in question was unstimulated CD8+ T cells sorted from spleen or lymph node cells, obtained before transplant. The origin of this receptor is a human donor who was the organ donor for an intestinal transplant. The DNA of the CDR3 is TGTGCCATCCGACAGGGGGAGAACACTGAAGCTTTCTTT. Translated, it gives CAIRQGENTEAFF.